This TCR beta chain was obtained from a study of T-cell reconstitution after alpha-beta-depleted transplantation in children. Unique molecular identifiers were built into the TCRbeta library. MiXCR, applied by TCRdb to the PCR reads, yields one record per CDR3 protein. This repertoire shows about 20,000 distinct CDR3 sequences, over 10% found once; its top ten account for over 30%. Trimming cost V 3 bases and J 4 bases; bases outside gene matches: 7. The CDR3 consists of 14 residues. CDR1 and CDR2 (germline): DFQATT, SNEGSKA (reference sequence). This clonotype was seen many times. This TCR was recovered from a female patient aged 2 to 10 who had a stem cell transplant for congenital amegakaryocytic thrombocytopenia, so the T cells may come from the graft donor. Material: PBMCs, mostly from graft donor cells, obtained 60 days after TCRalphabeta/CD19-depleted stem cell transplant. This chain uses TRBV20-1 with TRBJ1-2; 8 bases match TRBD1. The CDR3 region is CSASSDRGVYGYTF. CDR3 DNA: TGCAGTGCTAGCTCTGACAGGGGCGTCTATGGCTACACCTTC.